A selection of T cell receptor beta chains follows, all from one sample in a study of a mutant IDH1 vaccine in newly diagnosed glioma. These TCRs are of unknown antigen specificity. Sequenced by immunoSEQ multiplex PCR; TCRdb stores in-frame clones only, minus some. The data contain tens of thousands of clones, roughly 84% of them singletons. This specimen was PBMCs, taken from a glioma patient whose treatment included an IDH1 peptide vaccine. These receptors were collected from a young man with glioma. Each CDR3 is given with its conserved first and last residue. A D gene is named only where the DNA matches it firmly. Part of the rows lack a size; the others show once, few, many or a class for expanded clones.

CDR3	DNA	D	V	size	J
CASSSPGDNTEAFF	TGTGCCAGCAGTTCACCCGGGGATAACACTGAAGCTTTCTTT	.	TRBV6-6	.	TRBJ1-1
CASSHAQDPREQYF	TGTGCCAGCAGCCACGCCCAGGACCCCCGAGAGCAGTACTTC	.	TRBV4-2	.	TRBJ2-7
CASARQVATNEKLFF	TGTGCCAGCGCCAGGCAGGTTGCAACTAATGAAAAACTGTTTTTT	.	TRBV7-2	.	TRBJ1-4
CASSLVGSGEQYF	TGCGCCAGCAGCTTGGTGGGTAGTGGCGAGCAGTACTTC	.	TRBV5-1	medium-sized	TRBJ2-7
CASSQEAVGTRSYGYTF	TGCGCCAGCAGCCAAGAAGCGGTGGGGACCCGATCTTATGGCTACACCTTC	.	TRBV4-1	.	TRBJ1-2
CASSFFRNQPQHF	TGTGCCAGCAGCTTTTTCAGAAATCAGCCCCAGCATTTT	.	TRBV5-6	few	TRBJ1-5
CASSSGGEAFF	TGTGCCAGCAGCTCCGGTGGGGAAGCTTTCTTT	.	TRBV11-2	few	TRBJ1-1
CASSGPGGQSSYEQYF	TGTGCCAGCAGCGGCCCGGGGGGACAGAGCTCCTACGAGCAGTACTTC	.	TRBV7-9	.	TRBJ2-7
CASSLGLAGGQFF	TGTGCCAGCAGCTTGGGACTAGCGGGGGGGCAGTTCTTC	TRBD2	TRBV5-6	.	TRBJ2-1
CASSELLGGSGVYEQYF	TGCGCCAGCAGTGAATTACTTGGAGGGTCAGGGGTCTACGAGCAGTACTTC	.	TRBV10-1	.	TRBJ2-7
CASSYRGNNEQFF	TGCGCCAGCAGCTACCGGGGGAACAATGAGCAGTTCTTC	.	TRBV4-3	once	TRBJ2-1
CASSLNSGTVSYNEQFF	TGTGCCAGTAGTTTGAACTCCGGGACGGTCTCCTACAATGAGCAGTTCTTC	.	TRBV19	.	TRBJ2-1
CASSYSGQGNEQYF	TGTGCCAGCAGTTACTCGGGACAGGGGAACGAGCAGTACTTC	TRBD1	TRBV6-5	.	TRBJ2-7
CVSSTSGQGDYGYTF	TGTGTCAGCAGCACCTCAGGACAGGGAGACTATGGCTACACCTTC	TRBD1	TRBV5-4	.	TRBJ1-2
CASSSGPLAIRSGELFF	TGTGCCAGCAGCTCGGGTCCCCTCGCCATACGTTCCGGGGAGCTGTTTTTT	.	TRBV5-5	.	TRBJ2-2
CASSTGLAGGRNTQYF	TGCGCCAGCAGCACCGGACTAGCGGGGGGTAGGAATACGCAGTATTTT	TRBD2	TRBV5-1	.	TRBJ2-3
CASSLAQTLYGYTF	TGTGCCAGCAGCTTGGCCCAGACTCTCTATGGCTACACCTTC	.	TRBV5-4	.	TRBJ1-2
CASSVGGNTEAFF	TGTGCCAGCAGTGTCGGGGGCAACACTGAAGCTTTCTTT	.	TRBV6-1	.	TRBJ1-1
CASSDPVKADTQYF	TGTGCCAGCAGTGACCCCGTCAAAGCGGATACGCAGTATTTT	.	TRBV2	.	TRBJ2-3
CASNPQGAEVSPLHF	TGTGCCAGTAATCCACAGGGGGCAGAGGTTTCACCCCTCCACTTT	TRBD1	TRBV19	.	TRBJ1-6
CASSQGLADNEQFF	TGCGCCAGCAGCCAAGGCCTAGCTGACAATGAGCAGTTCTTC	.	TRBV4-3	.	TRBJ2-1
CATSRAKGIGNTGELFF	TGTGCCACCAGCAGAGCGAAGGGGATTGGGAACACCGGGGAGCTGTTTTTT	.	TRBV15	few	TRBJ2-2
CASSIGRGQTEAFF	TGTGCCAGTAGTATTGGACGGGGGCAGACTGAAGCTTTCTTT	.	TRBV19	.	TRBJ1-1
CASSQGGQGSTEAFF	TGCGCCAGCAGCCAAGGTGGGCAGGGCAGCACTGAAGCTTTCTTT	.	TRBV4-1	.	TRBJ1-1
CASSPLQGRDEKLFF	TGTGCCAGCAGCCCGCTCCAAGGCCGTGATGAAAAACTGTTTTTT	.	TRBV5-6	once	TRBJ1-4
CASSLVGGGAFF	TGTGCCAGCAGCTTAGTCGGGGGGGGAGCTTTCTTT	.	TRBV7-8	.	TRBJ1-1
CASSYSRGNEQFF	TGTGCCAGCAGTTACTCGAGGGGGAATGAGCAGTTCTTC	.	TRBV6-5	.	TRBJ2-1
CASSLWEGSGEAFF	TGTGCCAGCAGCTTATGGGAGGGGTCGGGTGAAGCTTTCTTT	.	TRBV7-9	.	TRBJ1-1
CASSPQTVLNTGELFF	TGTGCCAGCTCACCACAGACAGTCTTGAACACCGGGGAGCTGTTTTTT	.	TRBV18	.	TRBJ2-2
CASSLKGVRREAFF	TGTGCCAGCAGCTTAAAGGGGGTGAGACGGGAAGCTTTCTTT	.	TRBV7-2	few	TRBJ1-1
CASSVPRGGQRRNTEAFF	TGTGCCAGCAGTGTCCCCCGCGGGGGACAGAGGAGGAACACTGAAGCTTTCTTT	TRBD1	TRBV2	.	TRBJ1-1
CASSPQSGTLGMNTEAFF	TGTGCCAGCAGCCCACAATCCGGGACCCTTGGCATGAACACTGAAGCTTTCTTT	.	TRBV7-2	.	TRBJ1-1